What follows are 16 T cell receptor beta chains derived from one specimen sequenced in a study of blood T cell repertoires in COVID-19. Profiling relied on immunoSEQ multiplex PCR, and the TCRdb table lists in-frame clones only, not all of them. The table lists 65,000 to 85,000 clones, over 75% of them singletons, with more than 2.5% in the top ten. The sample taken for sequencing was peripheral blood. These receptors were collected from a man in his fifties or sixties with acute or convalescent COVID-19.

The chain carries TRBV5-1 and TRBJ2-3, with a weak D call TRBD2 (6 bases). V was pared by 3 bases and J by 2 bases, with 16 bases between. CDR1 is SGHRS, CDR2 YFSETQ, per germline. The length of the CDR3 is 16 residues. The CDR3 nucleotides read TGCGCCAGCAGCTCGGGGGTAGCGGAGGACACAGATACGCAGTATTTT. As protein: CASSSGVAEDTDTQYF.

The J gene is TRBJ2-3, the V gene TRBV3-1 (or the pseudogene TRBV3-2); 8 bases match TRBD2. The junction had 7 bases not matched to a gene; V was cut back by 5 bases and J by 0 bases. Germline CDR1 is LGHDT and CDR2 is YNNKEL (reference sequence). This CDR3 region has 16 residues. CDR3 sequence reads: CASSRTSGTSTDTQYF. DNA for the CDR3: TGTGCCAGCAGCAGAACTAGCGGAACTAGCACAGATACGCAGTATTTT.

This sequence joins TRBV23-1 and TRBJ1-5; no reliable D call. TRBV23-1 is an ORF, with its function uncertain. Trimming took off 9 bases at V and 10 bases at J, with 16 bases between the two ends. The CDR3 loop spans 12 amino acids. The CDR3 nucleotides are TGCGCCAGAGGAGGGCAGCATTGTCCCCAGCATTTT. It is translated as CARGGQHCPQHF.

The chain employs TRBV28 and TRBJ2-3; D is unresolved. The germline CDR1 and CDR2 sequences are MDHEN and SYDVKM. Between the trimmed V and J ends, which lost 3 bases and 0 bases, there was a span of 10 bases. This CDR3 has 15 amino acids. This CDR3 is CASSFAPTSTDTQYF. The CDR3 nucleotides are TGTGCCAGCAGTTTTGCACCGACTAGCACAGATACGCAGTATTTT.

J is TRBJ2-7 and V is TRBV5-5; D gene unclear. The V end was cut by 4 bases, the J end by 3 bases, with 8 bases between. The CDR3 has 12 residues. Germline CDR1 SGHKS, CDR2 YYEKEE (reference sequence). In DNA form, the CDR3 reads TGTGCCAGCAGCCGCGCCAACTACGAGCAGTACTTC. Protein sequence: CASSRANYEQYF. Filled out from reference TRBV5-5 and TRBJ2-7, the complete variable domain reads DAGVTQSPTHLIKTRGQQVTLRCSPISGHKSVSWYQQVLGQGPQFIFQYYEKEERGRGNFPDRFSARQFPNYSSELNVNALLLGDSALYLCASSRANYEQYFGPGTRLTVT.

This chain connects TRBV11-3 to TRBJ1-3; TRBD1 agrees at 8 bases. CDR3 length: 16 amino acids. J was trimmed by 2 bases and V by 6 bases; bases with no gene match: 9. Germline CDR1 is SGHNT and CDR2 is YENEEA. CDR3 loop: CASRNRKQGAGNTIYF. CDR3 nucleotides: TGTGCCAGCAGGAACCGAAAACAGGGGGCTGGAAACACCATATATTTT. Supplemented by reference TRBV11-3 and TRBJ1-3, the full variable domain reads EAGVVQSPRYKIIEKKQPVAFWCNPISGHNTLYWYLQNLGQGPELLIRYENEEAVDDSQLPKDRFSAERLKGVDSTLKIQPAELGDSAVYLCASRNRKQGAGNTIYFGEGSWLTVV.

J is TRBJ2-5 and V is TRBV10-2; D not resolved. This CDR3 region has 14 residues. Trimming stripped 3 bases from V and 5 bases from J, with 13 bases between. Germline loops: CDR1 WSHSY, CDR2 SAAADI. In nucleotides, the CDR3 is TGCGCCAGCAGTGATCCAGGATTCGTGGAGACCCAGTACTTC. Translation: CASSDPGFVETQYF.

This rearrangement joins TRBV28 to TRBJ2-7; 12 nucleotides match TRBD2. This CDR3 comprises 16 residues. Germline trimming cut 3 bases from V and 7 bases from J; bases unmatched to any gene: 10. Looked up from germline, CDR1 is MDHEN and CDR2 is SYDVKM. DNA for the CDR3: TGTGCCAGCAGTTTGGCTAGCGGGAGGGGGAATTGGGAGCAGTACGTC. Translation gives CASSLASGRGNWEQYV.

This chain links TRBV11-3 with TRBJ2-1; 7 bases are a match to TRBD2. This CDR3 spans 16 amino acids. The germline V gene has CDR1 SGHNT and CDR2 YENEEA. V lost 2 bases and J lost 0; bases outside the gene matches: 4. The CDR3 sequence is CASSLRGGSSYNEQFF. The DNA for the CDR3 is TGTGCCAGCAGCTTAAGAGGCGGGAGCTCCTACAATGAGCAGTTCTTC.

The J gene is TRBJ2-5, the V gene TRBV6-5; a possible D gene is TRBD2 (6 bases). Per germline, CDR1 MNHEY and CDR2 SVGAGI. The CDR3 sequence is 14 residues long. V lost 0 bases to trimming and J lost 4 bases, with 9 bases between them. The CDR3, as DNA: TGTGCCAGCAGTTACTCGACCGGGGGAGAGACCCAGTACTTC. Translation: CASSYSTGGETQYF.

V usage is TRBV2 and J usage is TRBJ1-3; D is possibly TRBD1 (6 bases). The CDR3 is 14 amino acids. Looked up from germline, CDR1 is SNHLY and CDR2 is FYNNEI. The V and J ends lost 10 bases and 0 bases respectively, with 13 bases between them. For the CDR3, the DNA is TGTGCCAACCTGGACAGAAACTCTGGAAACACCATATATTTT. It translates to CANLDRNSGNTIYF.

CDR3 DNA sequence: TGTGCCACCAGTGATCGACAGGGTGGGTATCAGCCCCAGCATTTT. This codes for CATSDRQGGYQPQHF. J is TRBJ1-5 and V is TRBV24-1; 7 nucleotides align to TRBD1. J gave up 5 bases and V 3 bases, and 6 bases lay outside the gene matches. Germline V gene data show CDR1 as KGHDR and CDR2 as SFDVKD. This CDR3 is 15 amino acids long.

The CDR3 protein is CASSYLGDGYTF. CDR3 DNA sequence: TGTGCCAGCAGTTACTTAGGGGATGGCTACACCTTC. The V call is TRBV6-5, the J call TRBJ1-2, with D possibly TRBD1 on 5 matching bases. Germline CDR1 MNHEY, CDR2 SVGAGI. The length of the CDR3 is 12 residues. V lost 1 base, J lost 6 bases, and 6 bases lay in between.

This chain links TRBV7-9 with TRBJ2-2; D uncertain. Trimming left V 4 bases short and J 2 bases short, with 14 bases between. The CDR3 runs 16 residues. Per germline, CDR1 SEHNR and CDR2 FQNEAQ (reference sequence). The CDR3 DNA follows: TGTGCCAGCAGCTACCCGGGTGTGAGAAACACCGGGGAGCTGTTTTTT. Residues: CASSYPGVRNTGELFF. The full variable domain, rest sourced from reference TRBV7-9 and TRBJ2-2, is DTGVSQNPRHKITKRGQNVTFRCDPISEHNRLYWYRQTLGQGPEFLTYFQNEAQLEKSRLLSDRFSAERPKGSFSTLEIQRTEQGDSAMYLCASSYPGVRNTGELFFGEGSRLTVL.

The CDR3 here is CASSVGPGHNSPLHF. The CDR3 region has the DNA TGTGCCAGCAGCGTAGGCCCAGGGCATAATTCACCCCTCCACTTT. The chain carries TRBV9 and TRBJ1-6; D perhaps matches TRBD1 (5 bases). CDR1 SGDLS and CDR2 YYNGEE come from the germline V gene. Between the trimmed V and J ends, which lost 0 bases and 5 bases, there was a span of 9 bases. The CDR3 sequence is 15 residues long. The full variable domain, completed using reference TRBV9 and TRBJ1-6, is DSGVTQTPKHLITATGQRVTLRCSPRSGDLSVYWYQQSLDQGLQFLIQYYNGEERAKGNILERFSAQQFPDLHSELNLSSLELGDSALYFCASSVGPGHNSPLHFGNGTRLTVT.

The V and J genes are TRBV19 and TRBJ1-3, with D possibly TRBD1 on 6 matching bases. The CDR3 contains 14 residues. In germline, CDR1 is LNHDA, CDR2 SQIVND (reference sequence). V was shortened by 6 bases and J by 0 bases, with 9 bases between the two germline ends. CDR3 coding DNA: TGTGCCAGTAGCGTAGGGGGCTCTGGAAACACCATATATTTT. The encoded protein is CASSVGGSGNTIYF.